This TCR beta chain is drawn from a study of regulatory T cells in long-lasting Graves disease. Broader study findings: Repertoires from persistent disease leaned toward TRBV28, TRBJ1-2 and TRBJ2-5.

The CDR3 loop spans 13 amino acids. Trimming left V 5 bases short and J 6 bases short, with 11 bases between. Germline V gene lookup returns CDR1 MNHEY and CDR2 SVGEGT. Arm-PCR with iRepertoire HTBI primers amplified the CDR3 regions for these TCR beta libraries. TCRdb reanalysed the multiplex PCR reads using MiXCR and keeps one entry per CDR3 protein. The sample has a few hundred thousand distinct CDR3 sequences, approximately 20% seen once. This clonotype was counted many times. The antigen is unknown. Time point reported: newly diagnosed GD, antithyroid drugs for less than 3 months. RNA extracted from PBMCs served as the sequencing template. A further study also used this sample, focusing on T cells in Graves' hyperthyroidism and ophthalmopathy.

The chain carries TRBV6-2 or TRBV6-3 and TRBJ2-1, with D hard to call. The clonotype comes from a woman aged 25 to 39 with Graves disease. The source was peripheral blood mononuclear cells (PBMCs), collected at new diagnosis, from a patient treated with antithyroid drugs. The CDR3 nucleotides are TGTGCCAGCAGTCAGGATCCAATCAATGAGCAGTTCTTC. The encoded protein is CASSQDPINEQFF.